The 20 T cell receptor beta chains reported below all come from one sample, sequenced in a study of cytomegalovirus exposure and HLA in healthy donors. Primers: 60 Vbeta forward and 13 Jbeta reverse. TCRdb's copy holds only in-frame clones and misses some; the assay was immunoSEQ multiplex PCR. In all, the sample yields about 67,000 clones. Sequencing used PBMCs. The receptors were gathered from a woman aged 40 to 50 in good health and CMV-seropositive.

The chain carries TRBV4-2 and TRBJ1-1, with D uncertain. Germline CDR1 and CDR2: LGHNA and YNFKEQ. Deletions cut 1 base from V and 5 bases from J, with 5 bases between. This CDR3 spans 12 amino acids. The CDR3 DNA reads TGTGCCAGCAGCCAAGTTAATACTGAAGCTTTCTTT. Protein: CASSQVNTEAFF.

Here the CDR3 reads CASSTPTSGGSYEQYF. For the CDR3, the DNA is TGTGCCAGCAGCACCCCGACTAGCGGGGGGTCCTACGAGCAGTACTTC. The gene calls are TRBV11-2 and TRBJ2-7, with 13 bases fitting TRBD2. Germline V gene lookup returns CDR1 SGHAT and CDR2 FQNNGV. The CDR3 spans 16 residues. V shed 5 bases and J 1 base; nucleotides not matched to a gene: 5.

The CDR3 region is CASSLEGTRYSGANVLTF. The CDR3 DNA follows: TGCGCCAGCAGCTTGGAAGGGACTAGGTACTCTGGGGCCAACGTCCTGACTTTC. This chain links TRBV5-1 with TRBJ2-6; 8 bases agree with TRBD2. Trimming at V came to 0 bases and at J to 0 bases, leaving 5 bases not matched to a gene. Germline V lookup: CDR1 SGHRS, CDR2 YFSETQ. CDR3 length: 18 residues.

The V and J genes are TRBV20-1 and TRBJ2-7; D remains ambiguous. The V gene's germline CDR1 is DFQATT and CDR2 SNEGSKA (reference sequence). The CDR3 extends over 10 amino acids. The ends were cut back, 6 bases at V and 7 bases at J, with 10 bases in the middle. CDR3 DNA sequence: TGCAGTGCCCTGAGCTTTGAGCAGTACTTC. It yields the protein CSALSFEQYF.

The chain links TRBV28 to TRBJ2-7; 7 bases fit TRBD2. V gave up 6 bases and J gave up 5 bases; unmatched junction bases: 7. Germline assignment: CDR1 MDHEN and CDR2 SYDVKM. The CDR3 runs 13 residues. The CDR3 protein is CASSWAGVNEQYF. In DNA form, the CDR3 reads TGTGCCAGCAGCTGGGCGGGGGTCAACGAGCAGTACTTC.

V and J are TRBV9 and TRBJ1-4; TRBD1 aligns across 7 bases. The CDR3 spans 14 residues. CDR1 is SGDLS and CDR2 is YYNGEE in the germline V gene. Losses at the gene ends were 4 bases for V and 8 bases for J; bases not matched to a gene: 8. CDR3 in amino acids: CASSQTGSREKLFF. The CDR3 DNA follows: TGTGCCAGCAGCCAGACAGGGTCGAGAGAAAAACTGTTTTTT.

The genes are TRBV6-5 and TRBJ2-5; D is possibly TRBD1 (6 bases). The CDR3 loop spans 14 amino acids. V was trimmed by 1 base and J by 6 bases, leaving 12 bases between them. The germline V gene encodes CDR1 MNHEY and CDR2 SVGAGI. The CDR3 sequence: CASSYLGGRQTQYF. DNA of the CDR3: TGTGCCAGCAGTTACTTAGGGGGTCGGCAGACCCAGTACTTC.

J is TRBJ2-2 and V is TRBV9; 10 bases agree with TRBD2. Germline values: CDR1 SGDLS, CDR2 YYNGEE. The CDR3 length is 17 residues. The V and J ends lost 0 bases and 5 bases, in that order; junction bases with no gene match: 7. For the CDR3, the DNA is TGTGCCAGCAGCGTAGCTACTCCTAGCGGGAGTACCGGGGAGCTGTTTTTT. It encodes CASSVATPSGSTGELFF.

The chain is built from TRBV7-8 and TRBJ2-5; 7 bases are a match to TRBD2. CDR1 and CDR2 (germline): SGHVS, FQNEAQ. This CDR3 is 14 amino acids long. V lost 3 bases, J lost 4 bases, and 5 bases stayed unmatched. The CDR3 DNA is TGTGCCAGCAGCTTTCGTGGCGGGGGAGAGACCCAGTACTTC. It translates to CASSFRGGGETQYF.

This rearrangement joins TRBV6-1 to TRBJ2-5; weak D call: TRBD1 (5 bases). Germline CDR1 reads MNHNS; CDR2 reads SASEGT. The CDR3 sequence is 15 residues long. Trimming stripped 5 bases from V and 2 bases from J, with 15 bases between. In DNA form, the CDR3 reads TGTGCCAGCAGTCCCCTCCGGACAATTCAAGAGACCCAGTACTTC. This encodes CASSPLRTIQETQYF.

The chain links TRBV5-8 to TRBJ1-1, with D possibly being TRBD1 (5 bases). CDR3 size: 13 residues. Germline CDR1 and CDR2: SGHTS and YDEGEE. Deletions cut 0 bases from V and 3 bases from J, with 6 bases between. This CDR3 reads CASSLGGDTEAFF. The DNA for the CDR3 is TGTGCCAGCAGCTTGGGGGGGGACACTGAAGCTTTCTTT.

V is TRBV6-1 and J is TRBJ1-5; 7 bases line up with TRBD1. This CDR3 is built from 15 residues. V gave up 10 bases and J gave up 0 bases; unmatched junction bases: 9. The germline V gene encodes CDR1 MNHNS and CDR2 SASEGT. The CDR3 is CAIAQGLYSNQPQHF. For the CDR3, the DNA is TGTGCCATCGCACAGGGGCTTTATAGCAATCAGCCCCAGCATTTT.

The CDR3 is CASSDGRGSTDTQYF. The CDR3 DNA is TGTGCCAGCAGTGACGGCAGGGGTAGCACAGATACGCAGTATTTT. The chain has TRBV6-4 and TRBJ2-3; D might be TRBD1 (6 bases). Germline loops: CDR1 MRHNA, CDR2 SNTAGT. CDR3 length equals 15 residues. The V end was cut by 2 bases, the J end by 0 bases, with 9 bases between.

V usage is TRBV7-8 and J usage is TRBJ2-2; the D is unclear. The germline V gene has CDR1 SGHVS and CDR2 FQNEAQ. The V end lost 6 bases, the J end lost 2 bases, and 4 bases lay between the germline ends. This CDR3 spans 12 amino acids. The CDR3 sequence: CASSRNTGELFF. CDR3 coding DNA: TGTGCCAGCAGTAGAAACACCGGGGAGCTGTTTTTT. The variable domain in full, completed from reference TRBV7-8 and TRBJ2-2, reads GAGVSQSPRYKVAKRGQDVALRCDPISGHVSLFWYQQALGQGPEFLTYFQNEAQLDKSGLPSDRFFAERPEGSVSTLKIQRTQQEDSAVYLCASSRNTGELFFGEGSRLTVL.

The chain carries TRBV6-4 and TRBJ2-3; the D is unclear. Trimming pared 6 bases from V and 0 bases from J, leaving 13 bases between. The germline V gene has CDR1 MRHNA and CDR2 SNTAGT. This CDR3 is 15 amino acids long. The CDR3 bases are TGTGCCAGCAGGTACAGACACTCTAGCACAGATACGCAGTATTTT. Amino acid sequence: CASRYRHSSTDTQYF.

The chain is built from TRBV4-2 and TRBJ2-5; 7 bases are shared with TRBD2. The germline gives CDR1 LGHNA, CDR2 YNFKEQ. The V and J ends lost 1 base and 5 bases, in that order; junction bases with no gene match: 4. The CDR3 length is 14 residues. The CDR3, as DNA: TGTGCCAGCAGCCAAGTCCGGGGAGGGGAGACCCAGTACTTC. It codes for CASSQVRGGETQYF.

The chain carries TRBV18 and TRBJ2-3, with 12 bases aligning to TRBD2. CDR3 size: 17 residues. The germline CDR1 and CDR2 sequences are KGHSH and LQKENI. V lost 2 bases, J lost 4 bases, and 7 bases stayed unmatched. DNA for the CDR3: TGTGCCAGCTCACCAGCGACTAGCGGGAGTGGGGCAGATACGCAGTATTTT. It yields the protein CASSPATSGSGADTQYF.

V and J are TRBV9 and TRBJ2-3; 8 bases agree with TRBD2. Germline loops: CDR1 SGDLS, CDR2 YYNGEE. CDR3 length equals 16 residues. Germline trimming cut 0 bases from V and 5 bases from J; bases unmatched to any gene: 8. This CDR3 reads CASSVDPGGPRDTQYF. In DNA, the CDR3 is TGTGCCAGCAGCGTAGACCCGGGAGGGCCGAGAGATACGCAGTATTTT.

The chain carries TRBV9 and TRBJ2-3, with 12 bases lining up with TRBD2. This CDR3 is 14 amino acids long. Per germline, CDR1 SGDLS and CDR2 YYNGEE. J gave up 5 bases and V 2 bases, and 0 bases lay outside the gene matches. The DNA for the CDR3 is TGTGCCAGCAGCGTGGGACTAGCGGGAGATACGCAGTATTTT. Protein sequence: CASSVGLAGDTQYF.

The rearrangement joins TRBV5-4 to TRBJ2-5; 11 bases fit TRBD1. The V and J ends lost 0 bases and 5 bases, in that order; junction bases with no gene match: 6. This CDR3 comprises 16 residues. CDR1 is SGHNT, CDR2 YYREEE, per germline (reference sequence). This CDR3 reads CASSLVSGTGGETQYF. The CDR3, as DNA: TGTGCCAGCAGCTTGGTCTCGGGGACAGGGGGGGAGACCCAGTACTTC.